Each of the 26 T cell receptor beta chains below was sequenced from the same sample in a study of blood T cell repertoires in COVID-19. Sequencing used immunoSEQ multiplex PCR; TCRdb keeps in-frame clones, though not all of them. The sample lists roughly 120,000 clones, approximately 90% occurring once. The sequencing sample was made of peripheral blood. The origin of the receptors is a human donor with active COVID-19. The donor label of this sample is uncertain.

This chain uses TRBV7-2 with TRBJ2-7; 8 nucleotides line up with TRBD2. CDR3 length equals 16 residues. The trim removed 1 base at V and 0 bases at J, leaving 5 bases unmatched. Germline lookup yields CDR1 SGHTA and CDR2 FQGNSA. The CDR3 protein is CASSLDGGGTSYEQYF. CDR3 DNA sequence: TGTGCCAGCAGCTTAGATGGCGGGGGGACCTCCTACGAGCAGTACTTC. Supplemented by reference TRBV7-2 and TRBJ2-7, the full variable domain reads GAGVSQSPSNKVTEKGKDVELRCDPISGHTALYWYRQSLGQGLEFLIYFQGNSAPDKSGLPSDRFSAERTGGSVSTLTIQRTQQEDSAVYLCASSLDGGGTSYEQYFGPGTRLTVT.

V and J are TRBV11-3 and TRBJ2-5, with 15 bases lining up with TRBD2. There are 18 residues in the CDR3. Germline trimming cut 5 bases from V and 1 base from J; bases unmatched to any gene: 8. Germline-derived CDR1 and CDR2 are SGHNT and YENEEA. CDR3 region: CASSQGLAGGRLQETQYF. The CDR3 DNA follows: TGTGCCAGCAGCCAGGGACTAGCGGGGGGAAGGCTCCAAGAGACCCAGTACTTC. Using reference TRBV11-3 and TRBJ2-5 for the parts outside the CDR3, the full variable domain is EAGVVQSPRYKIIEKKQPVAFWCNPISGHNTLYWYLQNLGQGPELLIRYENEEAVDDSQLPKDRFSAERLKGVDSTLKIQPAELGDSAVYLCASSQGLAGGRLQETQYFGPGTRLLVL.

The gene calls are TRBV6-6 and TRBJ2-7, with 8 bases that match TRBD1. The CDR3 length is 14 residues. Germline trimming cut 7 bases from V and 5 bases from J; bases unmatched to any gene: 10. CDR1 and CDR2 (germline): MNHNY, SVGAGI (reference sequence). In DNA form, the CDR3 reads TGTGCCAGCACCAAGAGGGACAGGAGAAACGAGCAGTACTTC. Amino acid sequence: CASTKRDRRNEQYF.

In this sample, this clone turned up a few times. This chain uses TRBV10-1 with TRBJ1-3; D perhaps matches TRBD1 (6 bases). The CDR3 contains 15 residues. V was clipped by 4 bases and J by 4 bases, with 14 bases between them. Germline CDR1 and CDR2: WNHNN and SYGVQD (reference sequence). The CDR3 region is CASSADRSRGNTIYF. CDR3 bases: TGCGCCAGCAGTGCCGACAGGAGTAGGGGAAACACCATATATTTT.

The rearrangement uses TRBV6-1 and TRBJ2-5, with D maybe TRBD2 (7 bases). Germline V CDR1 and CDR2: MNHNS, SASEGT. This CDR3 is built from 14 residues. Trimming took 1 base from V and 5 from J, leaving 11 bases between them. In DNA form, the CDR3 reads TGTGCCAGCAGTGAAGGGGGGGGCCTGGAGACCCAGTACTTC. It codes for CASSEGGGLETQYF.

This sequence joins TRBV15 and TRBJ2-1; D not resolved. Germline values: CDR1 LNHNV, CDR2 YYDKDF (reference sequence). The CDR3 covers 17 residues. V was shortened by 0 bases and J by 0 bases, with 12 bases between the two germline ends. The CDR3: CATSRDTHEASYNEQFF. The CDR3 DNA is TGTGCCACCAGCAGAGATACCCATGAGGCCTCCTACAATGAGCAGTTCTTC. The whole variable domain, remainder taken from reference TRBV15 and TRBJ2-1, is DAMVIQNPRYQVTQFGKPVTLSCSQTLNHNVMYWYQQKSSQAPKLLFHYYDKDFNNEADTPDNFQSRRPNTSFCFLDIRSPGLGDTAMYLCATSRDTHEASYNEQFFGPGTRLTVL.

V gene TRBV4-3 combines with J gene TRBJ1-2; the match to TRBD1 covers 12 bases. Trimming cost V 4 bases and J 8 bases; bases outside gene matches: 2. CDR1 and CDR2 from the germline V gene are LGHNA and YSLEER. This CDR3 contains 13 residues. CDR3 sequence (DNA): TGCGCCAGCAGCCCGGGGACAGGGGGCGGCTACACCTTC. Translation gives CASSPGTGGGYTF.

The chain couples TRBV6-5 to TRBJ2-7; TRBD1 is a possible D gene (6 bases). Looked up from germline, CDR1 is MNHEY and CDR2 is SVGAGI. V was pared by 9 bases and J by 0 bases, with 12 bases between. The CDR3 length is 13 residues. CDR3 amino acids: CASGQRSSYEQYF. CDR3 DNA: TGTGCCAGTGGACAGAGAAGCTCCTACGAGCAGTACTTC.

V is TRBV4-1 and J is TRBJ2-4, with 11 nucleotides matching TRBD2. Germline CDR1 and CDR2: MGHRA and YSYEKL. The junction had 12 bases not matched to a gene; V was cut back by 2 bases and J by 0 bases. This CDR3 comprises 20 residues. CDR3 coding DNA: TGCGCCAGCAGCCAAAGTCTCCTAGCGGGGGGCCGGCTAGCCAAAAACATTCAGTACTTC. This translates into CASSQSLLAGGRLAKNIQYF.

J is TRBJ2-1 and V is TRBV10-3; 13 positions agree with TRBD2. The trim removed 6 bases at V and 6 bases at J, leaving 5 bases unmatched. Germline V gene sequence: CDR1 ENHRY, CDR2 SYGVKD. The length of the CDR3 is 15 residues. CDR3 amino acids: CAIRGTSGEINEQFF. CDR3 bases: TGTGCCATCAGAGGGACTAGCGGGGAGATCAATGAGCAGTTCTTC.

CDR3 loop: CASSQEFQGEAFF. The CDR3 DNA follows: TGCGCCAGCAGCCAAGAATTCCAGGGAGAAGCTTTCTTT. The chain recombines TRBV4-3 with TRBJ1-1; a possible D gene is TRBD1 (5 bases). Germline assignment: CDR1 LGHNA and CDR2 YSLEER. The CDR3 covers 13 residues. The V gene lost 0 bases and the J gene lost 8 bases, with 10 bases spanning the gap.

V gene TRBV7-3 combines with J gene TRBJ1-1; possible D gene TRBD1, 6 bases. The CDR3 extends over 14 amino acids. V lost 4 bases and J 3 bases, leaving 12 bases between the germline ends. CDR1 is SGHTA, CDR2 FQGTGA, per germline. CDR3 sequence: CASSSRGGDTEAFF. CDR3 coding DNA: TGTGCCAGCAGCTCCCGAGGGGGAGACACTGAAGCTTTCTTT.

A single count supports this clone. The V gene is TRBV6-2 or TRBV6-3, the J gene TRBJ1-5, with 8 nucleotides matching TRBD1. This CDR3 contains 17 residues. The V segment lost 2 bases and the J segment 2 bases; nucleotides outside the gene matches: 8. From germline, CDR1 is MNHEY and CDR2 SVGEGT. CDR3 coding DNA: TGTGCCAGCAGTTACGGGCAGACAGGGGTCCGCAATCAGCCCCAGCATTTT. Translating it yields CASSYGQTGVRNQPQHF.

V and J are TRBV18 and TRBJ2-3; D is perhaps TRBD2 (7 bases). The CDR3 consists of 14 residues. Germline-derived CDR1 and CDR2 are KGHSH and LQKENI. V dropped 6 bases and J dropped 5 bases, with 15 bases sitting between them. The CDR3 region has the DNA TGTGCCAGCTCGCCGGGGGGCTGGAGAGATACGCAGTATTTT. Translation gives CASSPGGWRDTQYF.

This clone has a single count. The chain combines TRBV18 with TRBJ2-2; TRBD1 agrees at 7 bases. In germline, CDR1 is KGHSH, CDR2 LQKENI. The CDR3 has 17 amino acids. After removal of 4 bases from V and 1 base from J, the junction contained 9 bases not matched to a gene. CDR3 DNA sequence: TGTGCCAGCTCACAACAGGGGAACTATCTGAACACCGGGGAGCTGTTTTTT. Translation gives CASSQQGNYLNTGELFF. Full variable domain (outside the CDR3, taken from reference TRBV18 and TRBJ2-2): NAGVMQNPRHLVRRRGQEARLRCSPMKGHSHVYWYRQLPEEGLKFMVYLQKENIIDESGMPKERFSAEFPKEGPSILRIQQVVRGDSAAYFCASSQQGNYLNTGELFFGEGSRLTVL.

The chain joins TRBV6-2 or TRBV6-3 to TRBJ2-1; D might be TRBD1 (6 bases). Germline V gene lookup returns CDR1 MNHEY and CDR2 SVGEGT. The CDR3 extends over 12 amino acids. Trimming pared 5 bases from V and 9 bases from J, leaving 11 bases between. The CDR3 here is CASSSTGFEQFF. In DNA, the CDR3 is TGTGCCAGCAGTAGCACAGGGTTTGAGCAGTTCTTC.

V usage is TRBV18 and J usage is TRBJ2-7; tentatively, D is TRBD1 (6 bases). Trimming took off 5 bases at V and 2 bases at J, with 13 bases between the two ends. Germline V gene sequence: CDR1 KGHSH, CDR2 LQKENI. This CDR3 spans 14 amino acids. CDR3 amino acids: CASSSSGDAYEQYF. In DNA form, the CDR3 reads TGTGCCAGCTCAAGCTCAGGGGACGCCTACGAGCAGTACTTC.

The chain recombines TRBV3-1 (or the pseudogene TRBV3-2) with TRBJ2-7, with a possible D match to TRBD1 (5 bases). Germline CDR1 reads LGHDT; CDR2 reads YNNKEL (reference sequence). Deletions cut 5 bases from V and 3 bases from J, with 14 bases between. CDR3 length equals 14 residues. The CDR3 region is CASSLSGIRYEQYF. CDR3 nucleotides: TGTGCCAGCAGCTTATCAGGGATTCGCTACGAGCAGTACTTC.

The V and J genes are TRBV5-1 and TRBJ1-4; D unclear. The CDR3 sequence is 13 residues long. Germline assignment: CDR1 SGHRS and CDR2 YFSETQ. V lost 0 bases to trimming and J lost 5 bases, with 5 bases between them. DNA for the CDR3: TGCGCCAGCAGCTTGGGCCTAAATGAAAAACTGTTTTTT. This encodes CASSLGLNEKLFF.

CDR3 amino acids: CASSSQPGSYNSPLHF. CDR3 DNA sequence: TGTGCCAGTAGTAGCCAGCCGGGCTCCTATAATTCACCCCTCCACTTT. This sequence joins TRBV19 and TRBJ1-6, with D hard to call. This CDR3 is built from 16 residues. Trimming stripped 4 bases from V and 0 bases from J, with 10 bases between. The germline CDR1 and CDR2 sequences are LNHDA and SQIVND (reference sequence). The full variable domain, with the rest looked up from reference TRBV19 and TRBJ1-6, is DGGITQSPKYLFRKEGQNVTLSCEQNLNHDAMYWYRQDPGQGLRLIYYSQIVNDFQKGDIAEGYSVSREKKESFPLTVTSAQKNPTAFYLCASSSQPGSYNSPLHFGNGTRLTVT.

The chain recombines TRBV6-2 or TRBV6-3 with TRBJ1-3; D gene uncertain. The CDR3 is made up of 16 amino acids. Between the trimmed V and J ends, which lost 1 base and 0 bases, there was a span of 10 bases. Per the germline V gene, CDR1 is MNHEY and CDR2 is SVGEGT. The DNA of the CDR3 is TGTGCCAGCAGTTACTTTACGGGAGGCTCTGGAAACACCATATATTTT. This codes for CASSYFTGGSGNTIYF.

CDR3 nucleotides: TGTGCCAGCAGTGAAGTCGCCGCTATGAACACTGAAGCTTTCTTT. This gives the protein CASSEVAAMNTEAFF. V and J are TRBV6-1 and TRBJ1-1, with D unclear. This CDR3 is built from 15 residues. V lost 1 base and J lost 0, with 9 bases in between. Germline V CDR1 and CDR2: MNHNS, SASEGT.

V and J are TRBV7-9 and TRBJ1-1, with 7 bases matching TRBD1. The ends lost 5 bases at V and 2 bases at J; junction bases unmatched: 5. This CDR3 has 14 residues. The germline CDR1 and CDR2 sequences are SEHNR and FQNEAQ (reference sequence). CDR3 DNA: TGTGCCAGCAGCCACGGGACAGCAAACACTGAAGCTTTCTTT. Translation: CASSHGTANTEAFF.

The chain combines TRBV4-1 with TRBJ1-5; D might be TRBD1 (5 bases). Trimming pared 3 bases from V and 5 bases from J, leaving 8 bases between. CDR1 and CDR2 from the germline V gene are MGHRA and YSYEKL. The length of the CDR3 is 13 residues. DNA for the CDR3: TGCGCCAGCAGCCAGCAGGGCCATCAGCCCCAGCATTTT. This codes for CASSQQGHQPQHF.

V is TRBV18 and J is TRBJ2-1; D ambiguous. The germline CDR1 and CDR2 sequences are KGHSH and LQKENI. V lost 4 bases and J lost 2, with 9 bases in between. The CDR3 extends over 14 amino acids. CDR3: CASSLAVAYNEQFF. The CDR3 coding sequence is TGTGCCAGCTCACTGGCGGTAGCCTACAATGAGCAGTTCTTC.

The CDR3 loop is CASSVQGAGNTIYF. For the CDR3, the DNA is TGTGCCAGCAGCGTACAGGGCGCTGGAAACACCATATATTTT. This sequence joins TRBV3-1 (or the pseudogene TRBV3-2) and TRBJ1-3, with D possibly being TRBD1 (6 bases). The CDR3 spans 14 residues. Germline V gene sequence: CDR1 LGHDT, CDR2 YNNKEL (reference sequence). V was trimmed by 5 bases and J by 2 bases, leaving 10 bases between them.